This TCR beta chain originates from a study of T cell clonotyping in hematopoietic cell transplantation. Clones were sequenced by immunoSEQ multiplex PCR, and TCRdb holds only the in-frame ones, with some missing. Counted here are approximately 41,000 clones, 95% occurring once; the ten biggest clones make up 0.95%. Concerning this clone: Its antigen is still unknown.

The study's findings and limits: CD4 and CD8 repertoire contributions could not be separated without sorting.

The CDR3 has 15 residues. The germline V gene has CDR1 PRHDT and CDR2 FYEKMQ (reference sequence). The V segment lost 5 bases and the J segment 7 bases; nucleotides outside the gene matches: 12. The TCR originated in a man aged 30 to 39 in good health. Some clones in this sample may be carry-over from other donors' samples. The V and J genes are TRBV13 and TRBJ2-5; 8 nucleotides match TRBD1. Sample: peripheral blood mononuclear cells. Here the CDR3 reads CASSPSDRDGATQYF. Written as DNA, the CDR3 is TGTGCCAGCAGCCCTTCGGACAGGGACGGGGCGACCCAGTACTTC. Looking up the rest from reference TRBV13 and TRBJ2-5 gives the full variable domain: AAGVIQSPRHLIKEKRETATLKCYPIPRHDTVYWYQQGPGQDPQFLISFYEKMQSDKGSIPDRFSAQQFSDYHSELNMSSLELGDSALYFCASSPSDRDGATQYFGPGTRLLVL.